This T cell receptor (beta chain) was captured in a study of cytomegalovirus exposure and HLA in healthy donors. Study-level background: There were 300 to 400 genotyped donors. Of these, about 81% fell in the genetic ancestry cluster associated with self-reported Caucasian donors.

A word on this clone: The antigen is unknown.

The PCR used 60 Vbeta and 13 Jbeta primers. The repertoire was sequenced with immunoSEQ multiplex PCR; TCRdb's copy has only in-frame clones and lacks some. Of fewer than 200,000 clones detected, roughly 87% appear once; the ten largest clones hold approximately 0.47%. V gave up 4 bases and J gave up 7 bases, with 17 bases separating them. CDR1 is SGHRS, CDR2 YFSETQ, per germline. The CDR3 runs 15 residues. Findings and limits, study-wide: A later analysis linked a missense DCLRE1C variant to TCR beta V- and J-gene trimming. The listing of fewer than 200 TCR beta chains classed them as cytomegalovirus-associated.

This sequence was found in a woman between 50 and 59 years old in good health and CMV-seronegative. Sequenced sample: PBMCs. The chain joins TRBV5-1 to TRBJ1-4; no reliable D call. The CDR3 sequence: CASSLAGRSAEKLFF. The DNA of the CDR3 is TGCGCCAGCAGCCTGGCTGGGAGGTCGGCTGAAAAACTGTTTTTT.